The clone carrying this T cell receptor (beta chain) was counted many times. What it binds is unknown. This record belongs to a study of identical twins. A single record per CDR3 protein comes from TCRdb applying MiXCR to the 5' RACE reads. The sample shows just over 500,000 distinct CDR3 sequences, roughly 21% of them seen only once. J gave up 4 bases and V 6 bases, and 6 bases lay outside the gene matches. The CDR3 totals 14 residues. Findings of the study overall: Modeled out-of-frame TCR alpha sharing in monozygotic twins fell below observed levels. There is a chance that invariant MAIT and iNKT cells partially muddied zero-insertion analyses.

These data were also filed under a second study, of T cells expressing NK-cell markers. As that report states: The contribution of dominant NKG2C+ clonotypes to CD8+ T cells in six donors was roughly 1.0-7.5%.

The V gene is TRBV12-3 or TRBV12-4, the J gene TRBJ2-3; TRBD1 agrees at 8 bases. The TCR originated in a woman younger than 35 in good health. The specimen was CD4+ T cells sorted from blood. In DNA, the CDR3 is TGTGCCAGCAGCCCGGACAGGGACCCAGATACGCAGTATTTT. Its protein product is CASSPDRDPDTQYF.